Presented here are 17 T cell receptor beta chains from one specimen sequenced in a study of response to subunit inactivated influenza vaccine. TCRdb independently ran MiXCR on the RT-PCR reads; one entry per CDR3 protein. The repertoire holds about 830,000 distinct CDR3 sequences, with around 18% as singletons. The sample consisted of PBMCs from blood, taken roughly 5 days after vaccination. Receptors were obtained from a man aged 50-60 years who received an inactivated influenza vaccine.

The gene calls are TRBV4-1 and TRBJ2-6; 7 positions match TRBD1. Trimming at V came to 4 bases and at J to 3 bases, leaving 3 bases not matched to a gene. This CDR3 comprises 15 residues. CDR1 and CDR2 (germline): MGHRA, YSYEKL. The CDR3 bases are TGCGCCAGCAGCCCTACAGGGGTTGGGGCCAACGTCCTGACTTTC. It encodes CASSPTGVGANVLTF.

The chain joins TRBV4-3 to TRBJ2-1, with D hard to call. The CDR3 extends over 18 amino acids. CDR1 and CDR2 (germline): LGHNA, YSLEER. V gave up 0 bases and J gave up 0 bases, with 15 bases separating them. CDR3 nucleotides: TGCGCCAGCAGCCAAGAAGGTAGCCTCCAGGCCTCCTACAATGAGCAGTTCTTC. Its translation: CASSQEGSLQASYNEQFF.

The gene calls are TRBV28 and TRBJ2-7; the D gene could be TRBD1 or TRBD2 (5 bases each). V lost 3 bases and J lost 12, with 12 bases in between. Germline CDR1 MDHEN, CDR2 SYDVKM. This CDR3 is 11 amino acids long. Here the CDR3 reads CASSLAEGWYF. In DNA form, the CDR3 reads TGTGCCAGCAGTTTGGCCGAGGGGTGGTACTTC.

The CDR3 nucleotides read TGTGCCAGCAGTTTATTCGAGGAGCGGGAGCAGTTCTTC. Translation: CASSLFEEREQFF. The chain has TRBV12-3 or TRBV12-4 and TRBJ2-1, with D tentatively TRBD2 (5 bases). V dropped 2 bases and J dropped 10 bases, with 12 bases sitting between them. CDR3 length: 13 residues.

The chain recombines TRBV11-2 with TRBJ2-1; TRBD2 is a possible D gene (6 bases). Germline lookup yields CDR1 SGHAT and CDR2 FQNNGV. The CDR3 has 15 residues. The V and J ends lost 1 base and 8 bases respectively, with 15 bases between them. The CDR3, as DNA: TGTGCCAGCAGCTTAGTTGTATTATGGGAGGATGAGCAGTTCTTC. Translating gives CASSLVVLWEDEQFF.

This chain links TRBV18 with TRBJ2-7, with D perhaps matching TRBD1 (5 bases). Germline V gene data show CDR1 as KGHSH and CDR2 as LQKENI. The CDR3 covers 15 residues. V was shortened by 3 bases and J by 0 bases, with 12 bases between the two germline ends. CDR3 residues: CASSPQGRRSYEQYF. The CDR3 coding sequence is TGTGCCAGCTCACCTCAGGGTAGGCGCTCCTACGAGCAGTACTTC.

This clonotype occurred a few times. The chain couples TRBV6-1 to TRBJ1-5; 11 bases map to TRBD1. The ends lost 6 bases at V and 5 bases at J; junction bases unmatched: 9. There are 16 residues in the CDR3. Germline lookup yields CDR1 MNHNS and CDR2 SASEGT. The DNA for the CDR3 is TGTGCCAGCAGAACTAGGACAGGGGGCCGGGATCAGCCCCAGCATTTT. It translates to CASRTRTGGRDQPQHF.

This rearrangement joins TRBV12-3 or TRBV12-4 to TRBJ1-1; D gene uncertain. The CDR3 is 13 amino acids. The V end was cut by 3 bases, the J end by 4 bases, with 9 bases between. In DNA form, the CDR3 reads TGTGCCAGCAGTTTTGCACTCGGCACTGAAGCTTTCTTT. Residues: CASSFALGTEAFF.

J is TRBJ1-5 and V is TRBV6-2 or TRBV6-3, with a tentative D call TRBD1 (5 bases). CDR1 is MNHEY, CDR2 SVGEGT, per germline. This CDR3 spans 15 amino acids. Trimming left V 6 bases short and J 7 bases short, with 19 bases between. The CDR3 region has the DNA TGTGCCAGCAGGAACCATCGGGGCGTAGGGCAGCCCCAGCATTTT. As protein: CASRNHRGVGQPQHF.

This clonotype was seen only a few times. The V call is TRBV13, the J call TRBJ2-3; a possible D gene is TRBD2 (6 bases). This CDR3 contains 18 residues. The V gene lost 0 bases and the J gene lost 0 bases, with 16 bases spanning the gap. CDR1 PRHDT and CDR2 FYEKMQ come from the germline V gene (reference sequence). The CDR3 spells CASSLGGRGGISTDTQYF. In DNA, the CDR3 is TGTGCCAGCAGCTTAGGCGGAAGGGGCGGGATAAGCACAGATACGCAGTATTTT.

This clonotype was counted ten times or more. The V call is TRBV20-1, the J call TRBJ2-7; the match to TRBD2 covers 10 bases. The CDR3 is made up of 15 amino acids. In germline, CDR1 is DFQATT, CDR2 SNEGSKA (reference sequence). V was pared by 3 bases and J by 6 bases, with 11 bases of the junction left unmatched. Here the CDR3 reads CSARSQAGGPSEQYF. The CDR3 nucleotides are TGCAGTGCTAGGTCCCAAGCGGGGGGGCCCTCCGAGCAGTACTTC.

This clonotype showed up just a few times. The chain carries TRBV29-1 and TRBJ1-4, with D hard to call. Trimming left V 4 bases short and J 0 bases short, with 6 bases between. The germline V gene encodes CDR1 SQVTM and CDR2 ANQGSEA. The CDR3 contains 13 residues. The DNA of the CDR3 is TGCAGCGTTGTGCTGTCAACTAATGAAAAACTGTTTTTT. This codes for CSVVLSTNEKLFF.

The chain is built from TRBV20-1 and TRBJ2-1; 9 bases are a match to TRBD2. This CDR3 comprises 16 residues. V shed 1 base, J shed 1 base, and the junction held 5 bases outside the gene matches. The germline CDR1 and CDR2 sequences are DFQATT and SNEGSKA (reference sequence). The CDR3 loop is CSARARTSDSYNEQFF. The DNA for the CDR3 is TGCAGTGCTAGAGCGAGGACTAGCGATTCCTACAATGAGCAGTTCTTC.

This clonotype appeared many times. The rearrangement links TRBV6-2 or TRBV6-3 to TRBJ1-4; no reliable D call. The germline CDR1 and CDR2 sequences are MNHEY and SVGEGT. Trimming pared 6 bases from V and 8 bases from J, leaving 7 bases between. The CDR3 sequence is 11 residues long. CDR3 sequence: CASRIAEKLFF. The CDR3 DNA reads TGTGCCAGCAGGATCGCGGAAAAACTGTTTTTT.

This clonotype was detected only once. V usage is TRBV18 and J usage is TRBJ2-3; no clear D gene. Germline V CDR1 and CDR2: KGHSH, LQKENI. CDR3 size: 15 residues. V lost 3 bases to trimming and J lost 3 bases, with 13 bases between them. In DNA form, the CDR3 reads TGTGCCAGCTCACCGCCGGCCCTAGTGACAGATACGCAGTATTTT. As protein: CASSPPALVTDTQYF.

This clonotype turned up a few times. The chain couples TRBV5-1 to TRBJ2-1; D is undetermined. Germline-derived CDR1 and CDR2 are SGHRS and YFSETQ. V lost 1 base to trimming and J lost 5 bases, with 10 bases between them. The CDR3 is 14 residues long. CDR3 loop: CASSLSLENNEQFF. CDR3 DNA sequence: TGCGCCAGCAGCTTGAGTCTGGAGAACAATGAGCAGTTCTTC.

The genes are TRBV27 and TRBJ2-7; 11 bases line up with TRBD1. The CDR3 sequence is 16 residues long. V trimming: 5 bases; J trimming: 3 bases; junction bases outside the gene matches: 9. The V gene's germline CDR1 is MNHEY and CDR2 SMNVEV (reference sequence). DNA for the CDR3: TGTGCCAGCAGTCTTTCCCCCGGGACAGGGGGCTACGAGCAGTACTTC. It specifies CASSLSPGTGGYEQYF.